A single sample is the source of the 15 T cell receptor beta chains below, sequenced in a study of blood T cell repertoires in COVID-19 (dated by TCRdb to the early 2020s). Library creation used the immunoSEQ multiplex PCR assay. TCRdb stores this immuneACCESS table with in-frame sequences only. Part of the clones is absent; in the studies checked, under half of the shortfall reflects unresolved V genes, and no reason is known for the rest. In this sample the table shows around 24,000 clones, roughly 80% of which occur a single time. 45% to 60% of the sample lies in the top ten. Material for sequencing was peripheral blood. The receptors originated from a man between 45 and 60 years old with active or convalescent COVID-19.

V is TRBV27 and J is TRBJ1-5, with a tentative D call TRBD1 (5 bases). The germline V and J ends were trimmed by 2 bases and 1 base, with 12 bases remaining between them. The CDR3 has 16 amino acids. Germline V gives CDR1 MNHEY, CDR2 SMNVEV (reference sequence). This chain's CDR3 is CASSLAGGWSNQPQHF. In nucleotides, the CDR3 is TGTGCCAGCAGTTTAGCGGGGGGATGGAGCAATCAGCCCCAGCATTTT.

V gene TRBV6-1 combines with J gene TRBJ1-1; D is unclear. The length of the CDR3 is 13 residues. The V gene lost 2 bases and the J gene lost 5 bases, with 9 bases spanning the gap. Looked up from germline, CDR1 is MNHNS and CDR2 is SASEGT. CDR3 bases: TGTGCCAGCAGTGAATCGGGAGGGACTGAAGCTTTCTTT. The encoded protein is CASSESGGTEAFF.

The chain couples TRBV9 to TRBJ1-1; TRBD1 might be the D (5 bases). V gave up 0 bases and J gave up 1 base, with 7 bases separating them. The CDR3 sequence is 14 residues long. Germline V gene lookup returns CDR1 SGDLS and CDR2 YYNGEE. Here the CDR3 reads CASSVGGANTEAFF. CDR3 sequence (DNA): TGTGCCAGCAGCGTAGGGGGCGCGAACACTGAAGCTTTCTTT.

The chain couples TRBV11-1 to TRBJ2-5; D perhaps matches TRBD2 (5 bases). Trimming removed 3 bases from V and 5 bases from J, with 16 bases in between. This CDR3 has 15 residues. Germline loops: CDR1 SGHAT, CDR2 FQDESV (reference sequence). CDR3 sequence: CASSFSVVEGETQYF. The CDR3 region has the DNA TGTGCCAGCAGCTTTTCAGTAGTTGAGGGCGAGACCCAGTACTTC.

The chain couples TRBV2 to TRBJ2-5; possibly TRBD1 for D (6 bases). CDR3 size: 13 residues. Trimming removed 7 bases from V and 2 bases from J, with 11 bases in between. The germline gives CDR1 SNHLY, CDR2 FYNNEI. For the CDR3, the DNA is TGTGCCAGCACACATGGACAGCAAGAGACCCAGTACTTC. Residues: CASTHGQQETQYF.

This chain joins TRBV27 and TRBJ1-4, with TRBD1 identical over 7 bases. V shed 8 bases, J shed 6 bases, and the junction held 9 bases outside the gene matches. The V gene's germline CDR1 is MNHEY and CDR2 SMNVEV (reference sequence). The CDR3 loop spans 14 amino acids. DNA for the CDR3: TGTGCCAGCGCAATCGGCAGGGGGGATGAAAAACTGTTTTTT. Translated: CASAIGRGDEKLFF. The full variable domain, in which reference TRBV27 and TRBJ1-4 provide the parts outside the CDR3, is EAQVTQNPRYLITVTGKKLTVTCSQNMNHEYMSWYRQDPGLGLRQIYYSMNVEVTDKGDVPEGYKVSRKEKRNFPLILESPSPNQTSLYFCASAIGRGDEKLFFGSGTQLSVL.

V gene TRBV4-2 combines with J gene TRBJ1-5, with TRBD1 matching over 9 bases. Germline loops: CDR1 LGHNA, CDR2 YNFKEQ. CDR3 length: 18 residues. V lost 4 bases to trimming and J lost 0 bases; unmatched junction nucleotides: 10. The CDR3 is CASSLSTGGLNSNQPQHF. CDR3 coding DNA: TGTGCCAGCAGCCTCTCGACAGGGGGTTTAAATAGCAATCAGCCCCAGCATTTT.

The chain links TRBV5-4 to TRBJ2-1, with TRBD2 matching 7 bases. The CDR3 runs 17 residues. Losses at the gene ends were 0 bases for V and 8 bases for J; bases not matched to a gene: 14. The germline gives CDR1 SGHNT, CDR2 YYREEE (reference sequence). Here the CDR3 DNA reads TGTGCCAGCAGCTTGGCCACCCACCCGGGAGGAGGGGATGAGCAGTTCTTC. As protein: CASSLATHPGGGDEQFF.

This CDR3 reads CASSPGRGDQPQHF. The CDR3 coding sequence is TGTGCCAGCAGCCCGGGACGGGGGGATCAGCCCCAGCATTTT. This chain links TRBV4-2 with TRBJ1-5; D is possibly TRBD1 (5 bases). CDR3 length equals 14 residues. Trimming removed 4 bases from V and 5 bases from J, with 12 bases in between. From germline, CDR1 is LGHNA and CDR2 YNFKEQ.

This clone appeared a few times. The genes are TRBV4-1 and TRBJ2-7; 8 bases fit TRBD1. CDR1 and CDR2 from the germline V gene are MGHRA and YSYEKL. Trimming took 4 bases from V and 0 from J; bases not matched to a gene: 14. This CDR3 is 18 amino acids long. CDR3 protein: CASSPTTGTGLSSYEQYF. CDR3 in DNA: TGCGCCAGCAGCCCAACAACCGGGACAGGCTTAAGCTCCTACGAGCAGTACTTC.

This clone was observed a single time. The chain recombines TRBV15 with TRBJ2-2; 10 bases are a match to TRBD1. CDR3 size: 15 residues. The germline V gene has CDR1 LNHNV and CDR2 YYDKDF (reference sequence). Unmatched junction bases numbered 0, after V lost 1 base and J lost 4 bases. In nucleotides, the CDR3 is TGTGCCACCAGCAGAGGACAGGGGGCCACCGGGGAGCTGTTTTTT. Its protein is CATSRGQGATGELFF.

The rearrangement uses TRBV9 and TRBJ2-7; tentatively, D is TRBD1 (6 bases). V gave up 0 bases and J gave up 6 bases, with 16 bases separating them. CDR3 length: 15 amino acids. Germline loops: CDR1 SGDLS, CDR2 YYNGEE. Here the CDR3 DNA reads TGTGCCAGCAGCGTAGTCGCTCAGGGGTCGGGCGAGCAGTACTTC. The encoded protein is CASSVVAQGSGEQYF. The full variable domain, completed using reference TRBV9 and TRBJ2-7, is DSGVTQTPKHLITATGQRVTLRCSPRSGDLSVYWYQQSLDQGLQFLIQYYNGEERAKGNILERFSAQQFPDLHSELNLSSLELGDSALYFCASSVVAQGSGEQYFGPGTRLTVT.

The V and J genes are TRBV7-2 and TRBJ2-3; 9 nucleotides line up with TRBD2. Germline CDR1 reads SGHTA; CDR2 reads FQGNSA. Losses at the gene ends were 2 bases for V and 1 base for J; bases not matched to a gene: 7. The CDR3 is made up of 17 amino acids. Here the CDR3 DNA reads TGTGCCAGCAGCTTATTGGCGGGAGGGCCTCGCACAGATACGCAGTATTTT. Protein: CASSLLAGGPRTDTQYF.

V and J are TRBV3-1 (or the pseudogene TRBV3-2) and TRBJ2-4; 7 positions agree with TRBD1. Trimming took 4 bases from V and 1 from J; bases not matched to a gene: 4. Per germline, CDR1 LGHDT and CDR2 YNNKEL (reference sequence). This CDR3 comprises 15 residues. In nucleotides, the CDR3 is TGTGCCAGCAGCCCGACAGGGTGGGCCAAAAACATTCAGTACTTC. Protein product: CASSPTGWAKNIQYF.

The chain uses TRBV10-3 and TRBJ1-2; 7 bases fit TRBD1. Trimming cost V 4 bases and J 4 bases; bases outside gene matches: 9. The CDR3 is 15 amino acids. Per the germline V gene, CDR1 is ENHRY and CDR2 is SYGVKD. In nucleotides, the CDR3 is TGTGCCATCAGTGGGGTAGGGGGCGAAACCTATGGCTACACCTTC. Its protein product is CAISGVGGETYGYTF.